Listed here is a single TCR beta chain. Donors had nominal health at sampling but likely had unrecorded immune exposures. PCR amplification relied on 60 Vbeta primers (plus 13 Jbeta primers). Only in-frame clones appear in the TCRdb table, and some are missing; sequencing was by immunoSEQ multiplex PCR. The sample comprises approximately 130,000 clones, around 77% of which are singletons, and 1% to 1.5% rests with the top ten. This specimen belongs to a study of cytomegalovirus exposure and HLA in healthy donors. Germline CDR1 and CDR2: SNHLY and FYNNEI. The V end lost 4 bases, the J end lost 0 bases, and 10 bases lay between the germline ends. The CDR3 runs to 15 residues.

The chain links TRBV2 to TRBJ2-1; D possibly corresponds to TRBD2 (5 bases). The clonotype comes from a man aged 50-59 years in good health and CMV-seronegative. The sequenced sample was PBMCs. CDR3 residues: CASSGGADSYNEQFF. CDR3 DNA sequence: TGTGCCAGCAGTGGAGGAGCGGACTCCTACAATGAGCAGTTCTTC.